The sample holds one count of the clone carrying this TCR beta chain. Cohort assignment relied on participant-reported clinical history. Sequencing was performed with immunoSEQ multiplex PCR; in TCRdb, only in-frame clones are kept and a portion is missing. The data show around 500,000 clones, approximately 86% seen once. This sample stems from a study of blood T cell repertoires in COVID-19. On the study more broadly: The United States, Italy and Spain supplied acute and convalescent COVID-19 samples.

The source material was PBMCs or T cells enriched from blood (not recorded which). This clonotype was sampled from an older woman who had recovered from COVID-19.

The CDR3, as DNA: TGCGCCAGCAGCTTGGCAGGGCTGAGCGGCTACACCTTC. This sequence encodes CASSLAGLSGYTF. J is TRBJ1-2 and V is TRBV5-1; perhaps TRBD1 as D (5 bases). The germline V gene encodes CDR1 SGHRS and CDR2 YFSETQ. The germline V and J ends were trimmed by 0 bases and 8 bases, with 11 bases remaining between them. The CDR3 is 13 residues long. The full variable domain, its missing parts supplied by reference TRBV5-1 and TRBJ1-2, is KAGVTQTPRYLIKTRGQQVTLSCSPISGHRSVSWYQQTPGQGLQFLFEYFSETQRNKGNFPGRFSGRQFSNSRSEMNVSTLELGDSALYLCASSLAGLSGYTFGSGTRLTVV.